The 2 T cell receptor beta chains below all came from one sample that was sequenced in a study of T cell responses to AZD1222 COVID-19 vaccine listed by TCRdb under 2021. According to the study, the label for this sample's time point signals: baseline before first vaccination. This sample's treatment or condition label indicates: meningococcal conjugate vaccine given as trial control. The library was built by means of the immunoSEQ multiplex PCR assay. What TCRdb holds here is the immuneACCESS table cut down to in-frame rearrangements. Part of the clones is not present; checked against another copy, under half of the missing clones reflect an unresolved V gene, and the others are unexplained. The sample includes roughly 53,000 clones, with approximately 85% observed a single time. The ten biggest clones cover under 25% of the sample. Material: peripheral blood, obtained on day 0 of MenACWY control vaccination. The receptors stem from an adult in good health.

J is TRBJ2-2 and V is TRBV19; TRBD2 is a possible D gene (6 bases). Germline V lookup: CDR1 LNHDA, CDR2 SQIVND (reference sequence). Trimming shortened V by 3 bases and J by 4 bases, and 12 bases separated the two germline ends. CDR3 length equals 15 residues. CDR3 bases: TGTGCCAGTAGTATGGCCCGGGGGTTCACCGGGGAGCTGTTTTTT. This gives the protein CASSMARGFTGELFF. The full variable domain, rest sourced from reference TRBV19 and TRBJ2-2, is DGGITQSPKYLFRKEGQNVTLSCEQNLNHDAMYWYRQDPGQGLRLIYYSQIVNDFQKGDIAEGYSVSREKKESFPLTVTSAQKNPTAFYLCASSMARGFTGELFFGEGSRLTVL.

The chain is built from TRBV27 and TRBJ2-3; 11 bases agree with TRBD1. The CDR3 runs to 15 residues. V was clipped by 5 bases and J by 6 bases; unmatched bases: 7. CDR1 and CDR2 (germline): MNHEY, SMNVEV (reference sequence). CDR3 in DNA: TGTGCCAGCAGTCCCCCGGGACAGGGGGTCGATACGCAGTATTTT. Translated: CASSPPGQGVDTQYF.